The next 16 T cell receptor beta chains were all read from a single sample in a study of cytomegalovirus exposure and HLA in healthy donors. In the PCR, 60 Vbeta and 13 Jbeta primers were used. Assay: immunoSEQ multiplex PCR; the TCRdb copy retains only in-frame clones and omits some. Of fewer than 250,000 clones in the sample, roughly four fifths were seen once. The sequenced sample was PBMCs. Receptors were obtained from a woman in her twenties or thirties in good health and CMV-seropositive.

The chain carries TRBV2 and TRBJ2-2; no reliable D call. The CDR3 loop spans 11 amino acids. Germline CDR1 is SNHLY and CDR2 is FYNNEI. Trimming left V 8 bases short and J 5 bases short, with 6 bases between. CDR3 nucleotide sequence: TGTGCCAGCGGGCTGACCGGGGAGCTGTTTTTT. It is translated as CASGLTGELFF.

The rearrangement joins TRBV13 to TRBJ2-3, with a weak D call TRBD1 (5 bases). The CDR3 is 15 amino acids. The germline gives CDR1 PRHDT, CDR2 FYEKMQ (reference sequence). V lost 3 bases and J lost 5, with 15 bases in between. The CDR3 protein is CASSFRSGLGDTQYF. CDR3 nucleotides: TGTGCCAGCAGCTTTCGGTCAGGGCTGGGAGATACGCAGTATTTT. The variable domain in full, with the rest retrieved from reference TRBV13 and TRBJ2-3, is AAGVIQSPRHLIKEKRETATLKCYPIPRHDTVYWYQQGPGQDPQFLISFYEKMQSDKGSIPDRFSAQQFSDYHSELNMSSLELGDSALYFCASSFRSGLGDTQYFGPGTRLTVL.

The rearrangement links TRBV18 to TRBJ2-5; 16 nucleotides agree with TRBD2. The CDR3 is made up of 19 amino acids. V shed 0 bases and J 5 bases; nucleotides not matched to a gene: 9. Germline V CDR1 and CDR2: KGHSH, LQKENI. CDR3 protein: CASSPPGLAGGSKLETQYF. Here the CDR3 DNA reads TGTGCCAGCTCACCACCGGGACTAGCGGGAGGGTCGAAATTGGAGACCCAGTACTTC.

At least ten counts were recorded for this clone. V usage is TRBV11-3 and J usage is TRBJ2-1, with 7 nucleotides matching TRBD1. Germline V CDR1 and CDR2: SGHNT, YENEEA. This CDR3 region has 13 residues. V trimming: 3 bases; J trimming: 9 bases; junction bases outside the gene matches: 5. In DNA form, the CDR3 reads TGTGCCAGCAGCTTTCAAGGGGGCCCTGAGCAGTTCTTC. It specifies CASSFQGGPEQFF.

This clone was counted only a few times. The rearrangement links TRBV11-1 to TRBJ2-1; D is undetermined. Between the trimmed V and J ends, which lost 2 bases and 3 bases, there was a span of 14 bases. This CDR3 is built from 16 residues. The germline V gene has CDR1 SGHAT and CDR2 FQDESV (reference sequence). This CDR3 reads CASSLSNGADYNEQFF. As DNA, the CDR3 is TGTGCCAGCAGCTTAAGTAACGGAGCCGACTACAATGAGCAGTTCTTC.

V and J are TRBV6-1 and TRBJ1-1; D gene uncertain. The CDR3 contains 14 residues. The V gene's germline CDR1 is MNHNS and CDR2 SASEGT. V was clipped by 5 bases and J by 4 bases, with 14 bases between them. CDR3 in DNA: TGTGCCAGCAGTCCGGGAGTGGAGGCCACTGAAGCTTTCTTT. This gives the protein CASSPGVEATEAFF.

This clone was seen a handful of times. The chain is built from TRBV11-2 and TRBJ1-6; D perhaps matches TRBD1 (6 bases). Trimming left V 4 bases short and J 0 bases short, with 7 bases between. There are 15 residues in the CDR3. The germline CDR1 and CDR2 sequences are SGHAT and FQNNGV. DNA for the CDR3: TGTGCCAGCAGCTCGGACAGCTCCTATAATTCACCCCTCCACTTT. This codes for CASSSDSSYNSPLHF.

This chain joins TRBV28 and TRBJ1-2; D possibly corresponds to TRBD1 (6 bases). This CDR3 comprises 12 residues. The germline gives CDR1 MDHEN, CDR2 SYDVKM. Trimming cost V 6 bases and J 4 bases, with 9 bases left between them. As DNA, the CDR3 is TGTGCCAGCAGGGGCAGGGGCTATGGCTACACCTTC. Protein product: CASRGRGYGYTF.

This clone was detected once. The rearrangement uses TRBV7-6 and TRBJ2-1; 8 nucleotides line up with TRBD1. The germline V gene encodes CDR1 SGHVS and CDR2 FNYEAQ. The CDR3 runs to 13 residues. V shed 5 bases, J shed 6 bases, and the junction held 3 bases outside the gene matches. Here the CDR3 reads CASSPRGPNEQFF. The CDR3 nucleotides are TGTGCCAGCAGCCCCAGGGGGCCCAATGAGCAGTTCTTC.

V and J are TRBV4-1 and TRBJ2-1; tentatively, D is TRBD1 (5 bases). This CDR3 region has 17 residues. Germline values: CDR1 MGHRA, CDR2 YSYEKL. V lost 4 bases to trimming and J lost 1 base, with 17 bases between them. CDR3 DNA sequence: TGCGCCAGCAGCCTCATAAGGATGCAGGGATCCTACAATGAGCAGTTCTTC. Translated, it gives CASSLIRMQGSYNEQFF.

This rearrangement joins TRBV10-2 to TRBJ2-3, with a tentative D call TRBD2 (5 bases). CDR3 length: 14 residues. The V end lost 9 bases, the J end lost 0 bases, and 13 bases lay between the germline ends. Germline V gene lookup returns CDR1 WSHSY and CDR2 SAAADI. The CDR3 nucleotides read TGCGCCAGAAGCACGGGCGGGAGCACAGATACGCAGTATTTT. As protein: CARSTGGSTDTQYF.

The CDR3, as DNA: TGTGCCTCTAATAGCGGGAGTTCCTACGAGCAGTACTTC. This gives the protein CASNSGSSYEQYF. V gene TRBV6-5 combines with J gene TRBJ2-7, with 9 bases that match TRBD2. The germline gives CDR1 MNHEY, CDR2 SVGAGI. Trimming took 11 bases from V and 1 from J; bases not matched to a gene: 6. This CDR3 is 13 amino acids long.

The chain couples TRBV6-6 to TRBJ1-2; D is possibly TRBD1 (6 bases). The germline V gene encodes CDR1 MNHNY and CDR2 SVGAGI (reference sequence). V lost 4 bases and J 2 bases, leaving 8 bases between the germline ends. The CDR3 has 13 amino acids. For the CDR3, the DNA is TGTGCCAGCAGTTCTCAGGGGAACTATGGCTACACCTTC. It encodes CASSSQGNYGYTF.

The chain recombines TRBV28 with TRBJ2-2; 8 nucleotides agree with TRBD1. The CDR3 extends over 15 amino acids. Germline CDR1 MDHEN, CDR2 SYDVKM. With V trimmed by 7 bases and J by 6 bases, 10 bases remained unmatched. The DNA of the CDR3 is TGTGCCAGCAAGTACAGGGGGAATATCCCCGGGGAGCTGTTTTTT. Its protein is CASKYRGNIPGELFF. Full variable domain (remainder filled in from reference TRBV28 and TRBJ2-2): DVKVTQSSRYLVKRTGEKVFLECVQDMDHENMFWYRQDPGLGLRLIYFSYDVKMKEKGDIPEGYSVSREKKERFSLILESASTNQTSMYLCASKYRGNIPGELFFGEGSRLTVL.

The chain links TRBV5-1 to TRBJ2-5, with 7 bases fitting TRBD1. V gave up 0 bases and J gave up 1 base; unmatched junction bases: 0. The V gene's germline CDR1 is SGHRS and CDR2 YFSETQ. The CDR3 is made up of 14 amino acids. CDR3 protein: CASSLGQGQETQYF. Here the CDR3 DNA reads TGCGCCAGCAGCTTGGGACAGGGCCAAGAGACCCAGTACTTC. Full variable domain (rest looked up from reference TRBV5-1 and TRBJ2-5): KAGVTQTPRYLIKTRGQQVTLSCSPISGHRSVSWYQQTPGQGLQFLFEYFSETQRNKGNFPGRFSGRQFSNSRSEMNVSTLELGDSALYLCASSLGQGQETQYFGPGTRLLVL.

Only one count was recorded for this clone. The chain is built from TRBV19 and TRBJ2-3; tentative D call: TRBD1 (6 bases). This CDR3 contains 14 residues. The V and J ends lost 5 bases and 6 bases respectively, with 15 bases between them. Per germline, CDR1 LNHDA and CDR2 SQIVND (reference sequence). The DNA for the CDR3 is TGTGCCAGTAGTCTACAGGGTCGGTCGGATACGCAGTATTTT. Its protein product is CASSLQGRSDTQYF.